What follows are 13 T cell receptor beta chains derived from one specimen sequenced in a study of blood T cell repertoires in COVID-19. The data were produced by immunoSEQ multiplex PCR, yet TCRdb's version contains in-frame clones alone and is incomplete. The repertoire holds some 200,000 clones, under 85% seen once, with about 8.3% in the top ten. Sequenced input: peripheral blood. The receptors were sampled from a woman aged 80 or older with COVID-19, enrolled during active disease.

The chain combines TRBV6-1 with TRBJ2-7; 9 positions agree with TRBD1. Germline CDR1 reads MNHNS; CDR2 reads SASEGT. The CDR3 sequence is 16 residues long. After removal of 3 bases from V and 5 bases from J, the junction contained 11 bases not matched to a gene. In DNA, the CDR3 is TGTGCCAGCAGTGAGGATCCGGGACAGGGTATCCACGAGCAGTACTTC. It codes for CASSEDPGQGIHEQYF.

For the CDR3, the DNA is TGTGCCAGCAGCTTCACTAGCGGGGGCCTCACAGATACGCAGTATTTT. This translates into CASSFTSGGLTDTQYF. The chain joins TRBV7-3 to TRBJ2-3; TRBD2 matches 11 bases. CDR3 length: 16 residues. The junction had 4 bases not matched to a gene; V was cut back by 3 bases and J by 2 bases. Looked up from germline, CDR1 is SGHTA and CDR2 is FQGTGA.

This chain uses TRBV5-1 with TRBJ1-2, with 10 bases identical to TRBD1. J gave up 4 bases and V 4 bases, and 7 bases lay outside the gene matches. This CDR3 region has 15 residues. CDR1 SGHRS and CDR2 YFSETQ come from the germline V gene. The CDR3 coding sequence is TGCGCCAGCAGCCCCGGACAGGGGGAGGGCTATGGCTACACCTTC. Translation: CASSPGQGEGYGYTF.

This chain joins TRBV27 and TRBJ1-2; D is possibly TRBD1 (5 bases). Trimming cost V 6 bases and J 8 bases, with 19 bases left between them. CDR3 length: 14 amino acids. Germline-derived CDR1 and CDR2 are MNHEY and SMNVEV (reference sequence). CDR3 sequence reads: CASSPRDSRSGYTF. The CDR3 DNA is TGTGCCAGCAGCCCACGGGACTCAAGAAGCGGCTACACCTTC.

The chain recombines TRBV6-6 with TRBJ1-6; 9 bases line up with TRBD1. CDR1 is MNHNY, CDR2 SVGAGI, per germline (reference sequence). V lost 5 bases and J lost 8; bases outside the gene matches: 4. The CDR3 runs to 14 residues. The CDR3 bases are TGTGCCAGCAGTCCACAGGGGGCTCATTCACCCCTCCACTTT. Its protein product is CASSPQGAHSPLHF.

A single count supports this clone. Distinct nucleotide sequences in the sample also encode this CDR3. This sequence joins TRBV18 and TRBJ1-1, with D perhaps TRBD1 (5 bases). The V gene lost 3 bases and the J gene lost 0 bases, with 8 bases spanning the gap. Germline V gene sequence: CDR1 KGHSH, CDR2 LQKENI. The length of the CDR3 is 14 residues. The CDR3: CASSPGGVNTEAFF. The CDR3 DNA reads TGTGCCAGCTCACCCGGGGGGGTGAACACTGAAGCTTTCTTT.

The chain employs TRBV18 and TRBJ2-7; TRBD2 aligns across 9 bases. Germline trimming cut 5 bases from V and 5 bases from J; bases unmatched to any gene: 10. CDR1 is KGHSH, CDR2 LQKENI, per germline. The CDR3 runs to 15 residues. The CDR3 DNA follows: TGTGCCAGCTCAGAAAGTACCGGGACTAGCCACGAGCAGTACTTC. As protein: CASSESTGTSHEQYF.

This clone came up once. The chain joins TRBV19 to TRBJ2-3, with TRBD1 as a possible D gene (6 bases). CDR1 is LNHDA, CDR2 SQIVND, per germline (reference sequence). CDR3 length: 17 residues. Trimming took 5 bases from V and 0 from J, leaving 18 bases between them. In nucleotides, the CDR3 is TGTGCCAGTAGTGTACTCACCGGGACACGGAGCACAGATACGCAGTATTTT. Translating it yields CASSVLTGTRSTDTQYF.

This clone was seen once. V is TRBV5-1 and J is TRBJ1-2, with TRBD1 matching over 11 bases. The germline V gene has CDR1 SGHRS and CDR2 YFSETQ. The V and J ends lost 0 bases and 6 bases, in that order; junction bases with no gene match: 4. The CDR3 totals 15 residues. The CDR3: CASSLAVGQGDGYTF. In nucleotides, the CDR3 is TGCGCCAGCAGCTTGGCGGTGGGACAGGGGGATGGCTACACCTTC.

V and J are TRBV27 and TRBJ1-5; the match to TRBD1 covers 8 bases. V lost 6 bases to trimming and J lost 5 bases; unmatched junction nucleotides: 3. Per germline, CDR1 MNHEY and CDR2 SMNVEV (reference sequence). CDR3 size: 13 residues. CDR3 nucleotides: TGTGCCAGCAGCCCGGACAGGGATCAGCCCCAGCATTTT. This encodes CASSPDRDQPQHF.

Written as DNA, the CDR3 is TGTGCCAGCAGCCCAGACAGCGAGCAGTTCTTC. Translating it yields CASSPDSEQFF. The V and J genes are TRBV7-9 and TRBJ2-1, with a possible D match to TRBD1 (5 bases). With 5 bases removed from V and 10 bases from J, the gap between germline ends came to 9 bases. The CDR3 consists of 11 residues. Germline V gene sequence: CDR1 SEHNR, CDR2 FQNEAQ (reference sequence).

Note on this clone: The sample has other DNA sequences that encode this CDR3 too. The rearrangement links TRBV27 to TRBJ1-1, with 7 nucleotides matching TRBD1. Losses at the gene ends were 2 bases for V and 4 bases for J; bases not matched to a gene: 4. This CDR3 region has 14 residues. The germline V gene encodes CDR1 MNHEY and CDR2 SMNVEV (reference sequence). CDR3 amino acids: CASSLNRGGTEAFF. The CDR3 DNA reads TGTGCCAGCAGTTTAAACAGGGGCGGCACTGAAGCTTTCTTT.

The table lists this clone with a few counts. This chain connects TRBV7-8 to TRBJ1-2, with 7 bases matching TRBD1. This CDR3 is built from 17 residues. The germline gives CDR1 SGHVS, CDR2 FQNEAQ. The junction had 15 bases not matched to a gene; V was cut back by 5 bases and J by 3 bases. The CDR3 nucleotides read TGTGCCAGCAGCCCTCTGACAGGGTATAGGCCCGACTATGGCTACACCTTC. This codes for CASSPLTGYRPDYGYTF.